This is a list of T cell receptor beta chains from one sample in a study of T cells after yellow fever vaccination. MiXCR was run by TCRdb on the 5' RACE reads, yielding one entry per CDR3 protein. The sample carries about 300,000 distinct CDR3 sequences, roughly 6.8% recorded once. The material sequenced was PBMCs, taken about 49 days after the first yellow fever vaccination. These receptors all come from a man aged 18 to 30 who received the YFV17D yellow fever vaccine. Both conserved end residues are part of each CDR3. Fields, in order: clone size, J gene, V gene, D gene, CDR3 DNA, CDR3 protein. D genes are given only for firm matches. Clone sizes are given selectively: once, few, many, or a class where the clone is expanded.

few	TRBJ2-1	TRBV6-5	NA	TGTGCCAGCAGTCAGTGGGACAATGAGCAGTTCTTC	CASSQWDNEQFF
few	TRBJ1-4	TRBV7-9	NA	TGTGCCAGCAGCTTACCAAACAGGGAAAAACTGTTTTTT	CASSLPNREKLFF
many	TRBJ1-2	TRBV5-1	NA	TGCGCCAGCAGCTTGGCCGATAGGGGGAAGGCCTACACCTTC	CASSLADRGKAYTF
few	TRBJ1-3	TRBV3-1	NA	TGTGCCAGCAGCGTCTCGGCTGGAAACACCATATATTTT	CASSVSAGNTIYF
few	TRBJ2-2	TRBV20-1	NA	TGCAGTGCTAGAGATCCGTCCGGGAAGGCCGGGGAGCTGTTTTTT	CSARDPSGKAGELFF
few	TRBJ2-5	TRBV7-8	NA	TGTGCCAGCAGCCGTTCTCGGCGGTCCCAAGAGACCCAGTACTTC	CASSRSRRSQETQYF
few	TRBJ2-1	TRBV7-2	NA	TGTGCCAGCAGCTTAGACGGGCGCAAGCAGTTCTTC	CASSLDGRKQFF
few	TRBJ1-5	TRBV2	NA	TGTGCCAGCACCCGCCTCACCGGGGATAGCAATCAGCCCCAGCATTTT	CASTRLTGDSNQPQHF
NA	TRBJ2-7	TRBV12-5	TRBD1	TGTGCTAGTGGTCCCTACCCGACAGGGGGCTACGAGCAGTACTTC	CASGPYPTGGYEQYF
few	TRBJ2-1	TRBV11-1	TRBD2	TGTGCCAGCAGCTTTGAGACTAGCGGGGGCGAGGGCACCTACAATGAGCAGTTCTTC	CASSFETSGGEGTYNEQFF
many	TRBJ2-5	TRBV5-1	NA	TGCGCCAGCCGCGGACAAGAGACCCAGTACTTC	CASRGQETQYF
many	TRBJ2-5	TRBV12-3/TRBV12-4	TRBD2	TGTGCCAGCAGTTCACCCCTCGCGGGGGTAGAAGAGACCCAGTACTTC	CASSSPLAGVEETQYF
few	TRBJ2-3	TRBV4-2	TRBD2	TGTGCCAGCAGACAGGGACTAGCGACAGATACGCAGTATTTT	CASRQGLATDTQYF
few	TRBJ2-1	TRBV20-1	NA	TGCAGTGCTAGAGACCATGAGCAGTTCTTC	CSARDHEQFF
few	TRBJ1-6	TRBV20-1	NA	TGCAGTGCCGCAGCGGTGCGGAGTAATTCACCCCTCCACTTT	CSAAAVRSNSPLHF
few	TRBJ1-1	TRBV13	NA	TGTGCCAGCAGCTCCACTGAGGGGAAGAACACTGAAGCTTTCTTT	CASSSTEGKNTEAFF
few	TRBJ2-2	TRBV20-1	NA	TGCAGTGCTAGAGATTTCGGTTGGAAGGGGACCGGGGAGCTGTTTTTT	CSARDFGWKGTGELFF
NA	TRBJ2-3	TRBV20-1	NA	TGCAGCCTGCGGGGCGCCCGTGGCACAGATACGCAGTATTTT	CSLRGARGTDTQYF
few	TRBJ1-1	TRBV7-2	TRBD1	TGTGCCAGCAGCAGCCGACAGGGTGGAGAAGCTTTCTTT	CASSSRQGGEAFF
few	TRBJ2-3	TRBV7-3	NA	TGTGCCAGCAGCGCCCAGGGGATGGGCACAGATACGCAGTATTTT	CASSAQGMGTDTQYF
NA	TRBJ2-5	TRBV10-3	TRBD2	TGTGCCATCAGTGGACTAGCGGGGGCCCCTGGCCAAGAGACCCAGTACTTC	CAISGLAGAPGQETQYF
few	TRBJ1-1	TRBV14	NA	TGTGCCAGCAGCCCCCTTGGACGAGTCCACACTGAAGCTTTCTTT	CASSPLGRVHTEAFF
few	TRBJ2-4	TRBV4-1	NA	TGCGCCAGCAGCCAAAGGGGGGCAGACAGACAAGGCGTTCAGTACTTC	CASSQRGADRQGVQYF
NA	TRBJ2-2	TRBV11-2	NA	TGTGCCAGCTTTCTCTGGGGTACCGGGGAGCTGTTTTTT	CASFLWGTGELFF
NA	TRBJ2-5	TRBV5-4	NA	TGTGCCAGCAGCCGTCCGGAGGGCCGAGAGACCCAGTACTTC	CASSRPEGRETQYF
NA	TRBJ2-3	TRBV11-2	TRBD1	TGTGCCAGCAGGCGACCGGGACAGGGCACAGATACGCAGTATTTT	CASRRPGQGTDTQYF
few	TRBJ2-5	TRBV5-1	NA	TGCGCCAGCAGCTGGGAGTCCGAGACCCAGTACTTC	CASSWESETQYF
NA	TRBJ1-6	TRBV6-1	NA	TGTGCCAGCAGTGAAGCGCGGCGTTCACCCCTCCACTTT	CASSEARRSPLHF
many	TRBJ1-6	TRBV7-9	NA	TGTGCCAGCAGCTTCGGACTAGCAGGCAATAATTCACCCCTCCACTTT	CASSFGLAGNNSPLHF
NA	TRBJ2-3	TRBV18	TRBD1	TGTGCCAGCTCAATCGGGACAGGCGGAGGAGATACGCAGTATTTT	CASSIGTGGGDTQYF
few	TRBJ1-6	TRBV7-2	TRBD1	TGTGCCAGCAGCTTAGGGACAGGGGGCTCCTATAATTCACCCCTCCACTTT	CASSLGTGGSYNSPLHF
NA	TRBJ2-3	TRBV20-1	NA	TGCTGTGCTAGAGATCCCGCGTCTCTGGGTTTCGATACGCAGTATTTT	CCARDPASLGFDTQYF
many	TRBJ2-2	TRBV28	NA	TGTGCCAGCAGTTTAATAATGGCCGGGGAGCTGTTTTTT	CASSLIMAGELFF
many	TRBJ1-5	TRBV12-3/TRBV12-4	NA	TGTGCCAGCAGTTTTAACGGATATCAGCCCCAGCATTTT	CASSFNGYQPQHF
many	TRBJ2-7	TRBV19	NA	TGTGCCAGCGCCGGGGCGGGGACTGGCTACGAGCAGTACTTC	CASAGAGTGYEQYF
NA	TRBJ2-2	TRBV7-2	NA	TGTGCCAGCAGCACCCGGCCCGGGGAGCTGTTTTTT	CASSTRPGELFF
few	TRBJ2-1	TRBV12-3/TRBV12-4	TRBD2	TGTGCCAGCAGTCTAGCGGAGGCCTACAATGAGCAGTTCTTC	CASSLAEAYNEQFF
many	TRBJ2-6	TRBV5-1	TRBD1	TGCGCCAGCAGGACAGGGGGCAGTGGGGCCAACGTCCTGACTTTC	CASRTGGSGANVLTF
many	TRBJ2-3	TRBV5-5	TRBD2	TGTGCCAGCAGCCCATTGGGACTAGTCTCATCCGATACGCAGTATTTT	CASSPLGLVSSDTQYF
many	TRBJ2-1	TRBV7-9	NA	TGTGCCAGCAGCTTAGACTACAATGAGCAGTTCTTC	CASSLDYNEQFF
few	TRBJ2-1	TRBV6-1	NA	TGTGCCAGCAGGCCTAACAGGGTCACCTACAATGAGCAGTTCTTC	CASRPNRVTYNEQFF
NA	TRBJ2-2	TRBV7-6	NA	TGTGCCAGCAGCTTAGTCAGACCACAGATCGGGGAGCTGTTTTTT	CASSLVRPQIGELFF
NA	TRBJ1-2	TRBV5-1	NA	TGCGCCAGCACGGTCGGGCTCGCAGCGAACTATGGCTACACCTTC	CASTVGLAANYGYTF
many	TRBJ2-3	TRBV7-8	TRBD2	TGTGCCAGCAGCTTAGTAGGTGGGACTAGCGGGGCCTCAAGTCGGACGCAGTATTTT	CASSLVGGTSGASSRTQYF
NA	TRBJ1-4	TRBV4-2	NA	TGTGCCAGCAGCCAAGGGGCAGGGTATCGGGAAAAACTGTTTTTT	CASSQGAGYREKLFF
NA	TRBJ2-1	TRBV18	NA	TGTGCCAGCTCACCACCCCCGGGTAGCCGGAATGAGCAGTTCTTC	CASSPPPGSRNEQFF
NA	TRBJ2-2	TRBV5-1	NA	TGCGCCACCCTGGGTGAAACGAACACCGGGGAGCTGTTTTTT	CATLGETNTGELFF
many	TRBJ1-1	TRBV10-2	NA	TGCGCCAGCAGTGGGGGAGTGAACACTGAAGCTTTCTTT	CASSGGVNTEAFF